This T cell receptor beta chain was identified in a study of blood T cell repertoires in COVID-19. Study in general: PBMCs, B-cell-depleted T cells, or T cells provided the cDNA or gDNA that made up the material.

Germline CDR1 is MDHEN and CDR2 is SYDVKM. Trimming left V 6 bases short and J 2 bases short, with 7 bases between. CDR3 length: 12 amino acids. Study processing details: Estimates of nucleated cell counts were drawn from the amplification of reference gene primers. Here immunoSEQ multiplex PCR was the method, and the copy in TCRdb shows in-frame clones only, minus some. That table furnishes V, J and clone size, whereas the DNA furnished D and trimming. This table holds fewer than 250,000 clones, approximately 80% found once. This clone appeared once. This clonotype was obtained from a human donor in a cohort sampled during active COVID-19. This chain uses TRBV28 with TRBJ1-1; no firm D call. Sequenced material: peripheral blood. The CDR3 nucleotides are TGTGCCAGCAGGCACAGAAACACTGAAGCTTTCTTT. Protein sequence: CASRHRNTEAFF. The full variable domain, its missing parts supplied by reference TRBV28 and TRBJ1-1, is DVKVTQSSRYLVKRTGEKVFLECVQDMDHENMFWYRQDPGLGLRLIYFSYDVKMKEKGDIPEGYSVSREKKERFSLILESASTNQTSMYLCASRHRNTEAFFGQGTRLTVV.